Shown below are 32 T cell receptor beta chains from a single sample sequenced in a study of T cells in tuberculosis. Using immunoSEQ multiplex PCR, the repertoire was profiled, and TCRdb retains in-frame clones only, with some absent. The data hold about 33,000 clones, with just under 97% observed a single time. The sequencing sample was made of PBMCs. These receptors were collected from a donor aged 10 to 29 with latent tuberculosis or without tuberculosis infection.

The chain links TRBV11-2 to TRBJ1-1; 9 positions agree with TRBD1. This CDR3 contains 14 residues. Germline V gene data show CDR1 as SGHAT and CDR2 as FQNNGV. The ends lost 5 bases at V and 1 base at J; junction bases unmatched: 2. The CDR3 here is CASSQDRGNTEAFF. The CDR3 bases are TGTGCCAGCAGCCAGGACAGGGGGAACACTGAAGCTTTCTTT.

The V call is TRBV4-3, the J call TRBJ1-5; D call uncertain. Germline loops: CDR1 LGHNA, CDR2 YSLEER. The CDR3 is 13 amino acids. V was clipped by 0 bases and J by 6 bases, with 6 bases between them. CDR3 coding DNA: TGCGCCAGCAGCCAAGATATGAGTCAGCCCCAGCATTTT. Amino acid sequence: CASSQDMSQPQHF.

The chain recombines TRBV5-1 with TRBJ2-5; TRBD1 agrees at 7 bases. The trim removed 7 bases at V and 5 bases at J, leaving 8 bases unmatched. This CDR3 has 13 residues. Germline V gives CDR1 SGHRS, CDR2 YFSETQ. This CDR3 is CASGNRGWETQYF. In DNA, the CDR3 is TGCGCCAGCGGAAACAGGGGATGGGAGACCCAGTACTTC.

The chain is built from TRBV27 and TRBJ1-5, with a possible D match to TRBD1 (6 bases). Trimming pared 3 bases from V and 3 bases from J, leaving 9 bases between. Germline assignment: CDR1 MNHEY and CDR2 SMNVEV (reference sequence). The CDR3 is made up of 14 amino acids. The CDR3 coding sequence is TGTGCCAGCAGTTTGACAGGCCCCAATCAGCCCCAGCATTTT. Translation: CASSLTGPNQPQHF.

The rearrangement uses TRBV6-1 and TRBJ2-5; 10 positions agree with TRBD1. This CDR3 is built from 15 residues. The V gene end was trimmed by 7 bases and the J gene end by 4 bases; junction bases not matched to a gene: 9. CDR1 and CDR2 from the germline V gene are MNHNS and SASEGT. For the CDR3, the DNA is TGTGCCAGCATCCCGACAGGGGGCGCAGGAGAGACCCAGTACTTC. Its translation: CASIPTGGAGETQYF.

The V and J genes are TRBV7-8 and TRBJ1-1; D is possibly TRBD1 (5 bases). Looked up from germline, CDR1 is SGHVS and CDR2 is FQNEAQ. Between the trimmed V and J ends, which lost 5 bases and 5 bases, there was a span of 12 bases. The CDR3 has 13 amino acids. CDR3 sequence: CASSLLQVTEAFF. In DNA form, the CDR3 reads TGTGCCAGCAGCCTACTACAGGTAACTGAAGCTTTCTTT.

The gene calls are TRBV6-6 and TRBJ2-7, with D perhaps TRBD1 (5 bases). In germline, CDR1 is MNHNY, CDR2 SVGAGI (reference sequence). V dropped 2 bases and J dropped 3 bases, with 17 bases sitting between them. The CDR3 extends over 16 amino acids. CDR3 DNA sequence: TGTGCCAGCAGTTACATTGAGACAGAAATCGGCTACGAGCAGTACTTC. Its translation is CASSYIETEIGYEQYF.

V is TRBV5-1 and J is TRBJ2-7, with 7 positions matching TRBD1. With V trimmed by 7 bases and J by 2 bases, 9 bases remained unmatched. This CDR3 has 14 amino acids. Germline CDR1 reads SGHRS; CDR2 reads YFSETQ. The CDR3 DNA sequence: TGCGCCAGCTACCCCGGGACAGAGACCTACGAGCAGTACTTC. Translating gives CASYPGTETYEQYF.

This chain joins TRBV28 and TRBJ1-1; perhaps TRBD1 as D (6 bases). Trimming left V 5 bases short and J 11 bases short, with 21 bases between. CDR3 size: 14 residues. Looked up from germline, CDR1 is MDHEN and CDR2 is SYDVKM. CDR3 region: CASSTSAGAPWAFF. The CDR3 DNA follows: TGTGCCAGCAGTACATCCGCAGGGGCACCTTGGGCTTTCTTT.

The rearrangement uses TRBV6-1 and TRBJ2-1, with a weak D call TRBD2 (6 bases). Germline V gene data show CDR1 as MNHNS and CDR2 as SASEGT. Trimming took off 4 bases at V and 1 base at J, with 8 bases between the two ends. The CDR3 loop spans 14 amino acids. Here the CDR3 reads CASSAGLSYNEQFF. For the CDR3, the DNA is TGTGCCAGCAGTGCGGGACTGTCCTACAATGAGCAGTTCTTC.

The chain is built from TRBV4-1 and TRBJ1-4; no definite D call. The CDR3 is made up of 16 amino acids. The germline V and J ends were trimmed by 0 bases and 0 bases, with 8 bases remaining between them. CDR1 MGHRA and CDR2 YSYEKL come from the germline V gene. In nucleotides, the CDR3 is TGCGCCAGCAGCCAAGATTTGGCCGCAACTAATGAAAAACTGTTTTTT. It translates to CASSQDLAATNEKLFF.

The V gene is TRBV19, the J gene TRBJ1-2; a possible D gene is TRBD1 (6 bases). The V gene's germline CDR1 is LNHDA and CDR2 SQIVND (reference sequence). The CDR3 has 17 amino acids. Between the trimmed V and J ends, which lost 3 bases and 7 bases, there was a span of 24 bases. The DNA of the CDR3 is TGTGCCAGTAGTATTTCGACAAGGACAGCCAAAGGGATTGGCTACACCTTC. Its translation: CASSISTRTAKGIGYTF.

The chain uses TRBV13 and TRBJ1-2; perhaps TRBD1 as D (6 bases). The ends were cut back, 5 bases at V and 2 bases at J, with 9 bases in the middle. Germline loops: CDR1 PRHDT, CDR2 FYEKMQ (reference sequence). The CDR3 consists of 13 residues. The CDR3: CASSLTGNYGYTF. The CDR3 bases are TGTGCCAGCAGCCTCACAGGGAACTATGGCTACACCTTC.

The gene calls are TRBV18 and TRBJ2-3; D is perhaps TRBD2 (5 bases). Germline V gene sequence: CDR1 KGHSH, CDR2 LQKENI. There are 15 residues in the CDR3. Trimming took off 3 bases at V and 6 bases at J, with 16 bases between the two ends. CDR3 residues: CASSPSSLGGDTQYF. CDR3 sequence (DNA): TGTGCCAGCTCACCCTCATCTCTGGGCGGGGATACGCAGTATTTT.

This rearrangement joins TRBV6-1 to TRBJ2-7; TRBD2 aligns across 10 bases. The length of the CDR3 is 16 residues. Germline CDR1 is MNHNS and CDR2 is SASEGT. Trimming took 0 bases from V and 5 from J; bases not matched to a gene: 7. As DNA, the CDR3 is TGTGCCAGCAGTGAAGCGGCGAGCGGGAGGGTCGACGAGCAGTACTTC. This translates into CASSEAASGRVDEQYF.

CDR3 coding DNA: TGCGCCAGCAGCCAAAGATATGAGCGGGGGGTCCGAACCGAAGAGACCCAGTACTTC. As protein: CASSQRYERGVRTEETQYF. The chain recombines TRBV4-3 with TRBJ2-5; 9 bases match TRBD2. The CDR3 totals 19 residues. After removal of 2 bases from V and 3 bases from J, the junction contained 16 bases not matched to a gene. Germline assignment: CDR1 LGHNA and CDR2 YSLEER.

The chain recombines TRBV4-1 with TRBJ2-3; 7 bases agree with TRBD2. The trim removed 4 bases at V and 2 bases at J, leaving 9 bases unmatched. The CDR3 is 16 residues long. Germline-derived CDR1 and CDR2 are MGHRA and YSYEKL. The chain's CDR3 is CASSPRSSGNTDTQYF. The CDR3 nucleotides read TGCGCCAGCAGCCCACGTTCTAGCGGTAACACAGATACGCAGTATTTT.

V usage is TRBV19 and J usage is TRBJ1-2; TRBD1 matches at 7 bases. The CDR3 sequence is 15 residues long. Trimming took 7 bases from V and 5 from J; bases not matched to a gene: 13. Germline loops: CDR1 LNHDA, CDR2 SQIVND (reference sequence). CDR3 region: CASTHTGRTGYGYTF. CDR3 DNA: TGTGCCAGTACCCATACGGGACGGACAGGTTATGGCTACACCTTC. Drawing the rest from reference TRBV19 and TRBJ1-2, the complete variable domain is DGGITQSPKYLFRKEGQNVTLSCEQNLNHDAMYWYRQDPGQGLRLIYYSQIVNDFQKGDIAEGYSVSREKKESFPLTVTSAQKNPTAFYLCASTHTGRTGYGYTFGSGTRLTVV.

This chain joins TRBV6-5 and TRBJ1-2; no definite D call. The V gene lost 2 bases and the J gene lost 3 bases, with 16 bases spanning the gap. Germline CDR1 is MNHEY and CDR2 is SVGAGI. CDR3 length: 16 amino acids. CDR3 sequence: CASSYLTGGRDYGYTF. The CDR3 nucleotides are TGTGCCAGCAGTTACCTCACCGGAGGGCGAGACTATGGCTACACCTTC.

The J gene is TRBJ2-3, the V gene TRBV2; 8 bases map to TRBD2. This CDR3 spans 15 amino acids. With 4 bases clipped from V and 6 bases from J, the junction kept 9 bases outside the gene matches. CDR1 is SNHLY, CDR2 FYNNEI, per germline. CDR3 in amino acids: CASSANGLAKDTQYF. CDR3 nucleotides: TGTGCCAGCAGTGCAAACGGACTAGCTAAGGATACGCAGTATTTT. The whole variable domain, filled in from reference TRBV2 and TRBJ2-3, reads EPEVTQTPSHQVTQMGQEVILRCVPISNHLYFYWYRQILGQKVEFLVSFYNNEISEKSEIFDDQFSVERPDGSNFTLKIRSTKLEDSAMYFCASSANGLAKDTQYFGPGTRLTVL.

This clone was recorded once. V gene TRBV13 combines with J gene TRBJ1-3; D gene uncertain. The V gene's germline CDR1 is PRHDT and CDR2 FYEKMQ (reference sequence). This CDR3 is built from 12 residues. The V and J ends lost 4 bases and 4 bases respectively, with 5 bases between them. The CDR3 region is CASSSLGNTIYF. The CDR3 DNA reads as TGTGCCAGCAGCTCCTTGGGAAACACCATATATTTT.

This chain links TRBV4-2 with TRBJ1-2; a possible D gene is TRBD1 (5 bases). V lost 0 bases and J 4 bases, leaving 18 bases between the germline ends. The CDR3 covers 17 residues. Germline V gene sequence: CDR1 LGHNA, CDR2 YNFKEQ. CDR3 sequence (DNA): TGTGCCAGCAGCCAAGAGCTTGCCGGCCAGGGAGGCTATGGCTACACCTTC. Translating it yields CASSQELAGQGGYGYTF.

V usage is TRBV27 and J usage is TRBJ2-3, with 9 bases lining up with TRBD2. Germline CDR1 MNHEY, CDR2 SMNVEV (reference sequence). This CDR3 spans 15 amino acids. V was pared by 4 bases and J by 1 base, with 3 bases of the junction left unmatched. CDR3 protein: CASSWAGGGTDTQYF. CDR3 DNA sequence: TGTGCCAGCAGTTGGGCGGGGGGGGGCACAGATACGCAGTATTTT.

This rearrangement joins TRBV4-1 to TRBJ2-7; 8 nucleotides agree with TRBD2. This CDR3 contains 15 residues. Germline assignment: CDR1 MGHRA and CDR2 YSYEKL. The V and J ends lost 0 bases and 4 bases, in that order; junction bases with no gene match: 5. As DNA, the CDR3 is TGCGCCAGCAGCCAAGAACTAGCGGTCCCTTACGAGCAGTACTTC. Amino acid sequence: CASSQELAVPYEQYF.

The chain uses TRBV7-2 and TRBJ1-1, with D possibly TRBD1 on 6 matching bases. This CDR3 has 13 amino acids. Germline V gene data show CDR1 as SGHTA and CDR2 as FQGNSA. Trimming took off 5 bases at V and 7 bases at J, with 14 bases between the two ends. CDR3 nucleotide sequence: TGTGCCAGCAGCCATAACGCAGGGGTTGAAGCTTTCTTT. This translates into CASSHNAGVEAFF.

This chain uses TRBV6-5 with TRBJ2-5; D is undetermined. The length of the CDR3 is 14 residues. The germline gives CDR1 MNHEY, CDR2 SVGAGI. Trimming stripped 2 bases from V and 2 bases from J, with 9 bases between. CDR3 bases: TGTGCCAGCAGTTACAGCGAGCTTCAAGAGACCCAGTACTTC. Encoded protein: CASSYSELQETQYF.

This clone was picked up one time. The chain has TRBV6-6 and TRBJ2-2, with D unresolved. The V end lost 5 bases, the J end lost 1 base, and 8 bases lay between the germline ends. The CDR3 is made up of 14 amino acids. CDR1 MNHNY and CDR2 SVGAGI come from the germline V gene (reference sequence). The CDR3 protein is CASSKIKNTGELFF. CDR3 DNA sequence: TGTGCCAGCAGTAAAATTAAGAACACCGGGGAGCTGTTTTTT.

This clone appeared once. V and J are TRBV11-2 and TRBJ2-1; D is perhaps TRBD1 (5 bases). V dropped 3 bases and J dropped 4 bases, with 7 bases sitting between them. Germline-derived CDR1 and CDR2 are SGHAT and FQNNGV. The CDR3 contains 13 residues. The CDR3 loop is CASSLSGYNEQFF. DNA of the CDR3: TGTGCCAGCAGCTTGTCAGGGTACAATGAGCAGTTCTTC.

The chain employs TRBV5-1 and TRBJ1-1, with TRBD1 matching over 9 bases. The V segment lost 1 base and the J segment 13 bases; nucleotides outside the gene matches: 8. Germline V CDR1 and CDR2: SGHRS, YFSETQ. This CDR3 comprises 13 residues. The CDR3 sequence is CASSLSGDRDVFF. CDR3 DNA: TGCGCCAGCAGCTTGTCCGGGGACAGGGATGTTTTCTTT.

The chain is built from TRBV7-9 and TRBJ2-2; D possibly corresponds to TRBD2 (5 bases). The CDR3 has 15 amino acids. Germline V gene lookup returns CDR1 SEHNR and CDR2 FQNEAQ (reference sequence). Between the trimmed V and J ends, which lost 0 bases and 3 bases, there was a span of 8 bases. CDR3 sequence: CASSLARAYTGELFF. DNA of the CDR3: TGTGCCAGCAGCTTAGCGCGGGCATACACCGGGGAGCTGTTTTTT.

The V gene is TRBV7-3, the J gene TRBJ2-4; TRBD2 aligns across 14 bases. V lost 4 bases to trimming and J lost 0 bases; unmatched junction nucleotides: 11. The V gene's germline CDR1 is SGHTA and CDR2 FQGTGA. The length of the CDR3 is 20 residues. The CDR3 nucleotides are TGTGCCAGCAGCTCGCCGACGGGACTAGCGGGGGACATAGCCAAAAACATTCAGTACTTC. Its protein is CASSSPTGLAGDIAKNIQYF.

The chain uses TRBV5-4 and TRBJ2-2; 10 positions agree with TRBD2. The V segment lost 4 bases and the J segment 4 bases; nucleotides outside the gene matches: 13. CDR1 and CDR2 (germline): SGHNT, YYREEE (reference sequence). The CDR3 is made up of 18 amino acids. This chain's CDR3 is CASSPSSGRRRVTGELFF. The CDR3 region has the DNA TGTGCCAGCAGCCCTTCTAGCGGGAGAAGGAGAGTCACCGGGGAGCTGTTTTTT. Full variable domain (missing parts from reference TRBV5-4 and TRBJ2-2): ETGVTQSPTHLIKTRGQQVTLRCSSQSGHNTVSWYQQALGQGPQFIFQYYREEENGRGNFPPRFSGLQFPNYSSELNVNALELDDSALYLCASSPSSGRRRVTGELFFGEGSRLTVL.